This entry lists 19 T cell receptor beta chains sequenced from one sample in a study of blood T cell repertoires in COVID-19. The repertoire was sequenced with immunoSEQ multiplex PCR; TCRdb's copy has only in-frame clones and lacks some. The sample has 190,000 or so clones, around four fifths seen once; the top ten hold roughly 2.9%. Material: peripheral blood. These receptor sequences come from a man in his fifties with active or convalescent COVID-19.

This chain uses TRBV30 with TRBJ2-1; D ambiguous. Germline V gene data show CDR1 as GTSNPN and CDR2 as SVGIG (reference sequence). V was clipped by 5 bases and J by 5 bases, with 10 bases between them. The CDR3 runs to 12 residues. CDR3 bases: TGTGCCTGGCGGTTCAAGAACAATGAGCAGTTCTTC. This sequence encodes CAWRFKNNEQFF.

The rearrangement links TRBV20-1 to TRBJ2-7; 8 bases are a match to TRBD2. CDR1 and CDR2 from the germline V gene are DFQATT and SNEGSKA (reference sequence). The CDR3 has 15 amino acids. Trimming removed 3 bases from V and 6 bases from J; junction bases left unmatched: 13. The CDR3 DNA reads as TGCAGTGCTAGTCAACTAGCGGCCCTTTCAGCCGAGCAGTACTTC. It codes for CSASQLAALSAEQYF.

The rearrangement uses TRBV5-1 and TRBJ1-1; D might be TRBD1 (6 bases). The germline gives CDR1 SGHRS, CDR2 YFSETQ. The CDR3 length is 14 residues. Between the trimmed V and J ends, which lost 5 bases and 0 bases, there was a span of 11 bases. Here the CDR3 DNA reads TGCGCCAGCAGTGGACAGTCGGTGAACACTGAAGCTTTCTTT. Amino acids: CASSGQSVNTEAFF.

The chain has TRBV19 and TRBJ1-1; D gene unclear. V lost 2 bases and J 4 bases, leaving 17 bases between the germline ends. CDR1 is LNHDA, CDR2 SQIVND, per germline (reference sequence). This CDR3 comprises 16 residues. The CDR3 region is CASSINGNSGRTEAFF. The CDR3 DNA follows: TGTGCCAGTAGTATAAATGGGAACAGCGGGCGCACTGAAGCTTTCTTT. Full variable domain (remainder filled in from reference TRBV19 and TRBJ1-1): DGGITQSPKYLFRKEGQNVTLSCEQNLNHDAMYWYRQDPGQGLRLIYYSQIVNDFQKGDIAEGYSVSREKKESFPLTVTSAQKNPTAFYLCASSINGNSGRTEAFFGQGTRLTVV.

This clone was detected many times. The J gene is TRBJ2-1, the V gene TRBV19; D not resolved. The CDR3 contains 14 residues. The V end lost 3 bases, the J end lost 0 bases, and 6 bases lay between the germline ends. The V gene's germline CDR1 is LNHDA and CDR2 SQIVND (reference sequence). CDR3 bases: TGTGCCAGTAGTATCCCGAGCTCCTACAATGAGCAGTTCTTC. It encodes CASSIPSSYNEQFF.

Worth noting for this clone: The sample has other DNA sequences that encode this CDR3 too. V is TRBV5-6 and J is TRBJ1-1; D not certain. CDR3 length equals 12 residues. V was clipped by 2 bases and J by 2 bases, with 4 bases between them. CDR1 is SGHDT and CDR2 is YYEEEE in the germline V gene. CDR3 in DNA: TGTGCCAGCAGCTTTAGAAACACTGAAGCTTTCTTT. This codes for CASSFRNTEAFF.

The gene calls are TRBV5-6 and TRBJ1-6, with D perhaps matching TRBD1 (6 bases). Per the germline V gene, CDR1 is SGHDT and CDR2 is YYEEEE. The CDR3 has 17 residues. V gave up 1 base and J gave up 9 bases, with 20 bases separating them. CDR3 sequence reads: CASSLRQGSVPFSPLHF. The CDR3 DNA sequence: TGTGCCAGCAGCTTGAGGCAGGGGTCAGTTCCGTTTTCACCCCTCCACTTT. Together with reference TRBV5-6 and TRBJ1-6, the CDR3 gives the full variable domain: DAGVTQSPTHLIKTRGQQVTLRCSPKSGHDTVSWYQQALGQGPQFIFQYYEEEERQRGNFPDRFSGHQFPNYSSELNVNALLLGDSALYLCASSLRQGSVPFSPLHFGNGTRLTVT.

This sequence joins TRBV29-1 and TRBJ2-2; 7 bases align to TRBD1. Germline loops: CDR1 SQVTM, CDR2 ANQGSEA. V lost 3 bases to trimming and J lost 5 bases; unmatched junction nucleotides: 3. This CDR3 contains 13 residues. CDR3 sequence reads: CSVDKGATGELFF. The CDR3 nucleotides read TGCAGCGTTGATAAGGGGGCGACCGGGGAGCTGTTTTTT.

J is TRBJ2-7 and V is TRBV5-6; 8 bases agree with TRBD2. Germline V gives CDR1 SGHDT, CDR2 YYEEEE. This CDR3 has 15 amino acids. V shed 4 bases, J shed 0 bases, and the junction held 6 bases outside the gene matches. The CDR3 protein is CASSPVGGASYEQYF. The CDR3 nucleotides read TGTGCCAGCAGCCCGGTCGGGGGGGCCTCCTACGAGCAGTACTTC.

CDR3 amino acids: CASSPGTSWDTQYF. CDR3 bases: TGCGCCAGCAGTCCTGGGACTAGCTGGGATACGCAGTATTTT. V is TRBV10-1 and J is TRBJ2-3, with 9 bases fitting TRBD2. The ends lost 5 bases at V and 6 bases at J; junction bases unmatched: 6. The CDR3 has 14 amino acids. The V gene's germline CDR1 is WNHNN and CDR2 SYGVQD (reference sequence).

CDR3 residues: CAWSSGTGPNTGELFF. CDR3 nucleotide sequence: TGTGCCTGGAGTTCGGGGACAGGGCCGAACACCGGGGAGCTGTTTTTT. The gene calls are TRBV30 and TRBJ2-2; 9 nucleotides agree with TRBD1. CDR3 length equals 16 residues. Germline V gene sequence: CDR1 GTSNPN, CDR2 SVGIG (reference sequence). The junction had 4 bases not matched to a gene; V was cut back by 2 bases and J by 0 bases.

This clone turned up a few times. The chain employs TRBV6-1 and TRBJ2-7, with 11 bases matching TRBD2. This CDR3 spans 15 amino acids. Germline CDR1 reads MNHNS; CDR2 reads SASEGT. Losses at the gene ends were 1 base for V and 5 bases for J; bases not matched to a gene: 4. The CDR3 coding sequence is TGTGCCAGCAGTGAAGAACTAGCGGGAGCCCACGAGCAGTACTTC. It specifies CASSEELAGAHEQYF.

J is TRBJ2-7 and V is TRBV13; D unresolved. Trimming left V 2 bases short and J 1 base short, with 6 bases between. Per germline, CDR1 PRHDT and CDR2 FYEKMQ (reference sequence). The CDR3 has 13 residues. The CDR3: CASSLQQSYEQYF. The CDR3 nucleotides read TGTGCCAGCAGCTTACAACAGTCCTACGAGCAGTACTTC.

This chain joins TRBV12-3 or TRBV12-4 and TRBJ2-2; maybe TRBD1 (5 bases). The CDR3 is 13 amino acids. Trimming pared 7 bases from V and 7 bases from J, leaving 13 bases between. Here the CDR3 DNA reads TGTGCCAGCAAAGGGGAATATGGCGGGGAGCTGTTTTTT. Its protein is CASKGEYGGELFF.

V gene TRBV18 combines with J gene TRBJ1-1; no clear D. The CDR3 totals 14 residues. V lost 5 bases to trimming and J lost 10 bases, with 20 bases between them. CDR1 is KGHSH and CDR2 is LQKENI in the germline V gene. CDR3 nucleotides: TGTGCCAGCTCATCGGATTTTAGAAGGGAGAGAGCTTTCTTT. Translating it yields CASSSDFRRERAFF.

This clone has just one count. CDR3 coding DNA: TGTGCCAGCAGCCAAGATAACGGGAACAATCAGCCCCAGCATTTT. Protein product: CASSQDNGNNQPQHF. J is TRBJ1-5 and V is TRBV4-2; D remains unclear. The CDR3 spans 15 residues. Trimming shortened V by 0 bases and J by 3 bases, and 9 bases separated the two germline ends. Germline V lookup: CDR1 LGHNA, CDR2 YNFKEQ.

This sequence joins TRBV30 and TRBJ1-6; TRBD1 is a possible D gene (6 bases). V shed 3 bases and J shed 10 bases, with 10 bases lying between them. Germline CDR1 and CDR2: GTSNPN and SVGIG (reference sequence). This CDR3 is 12 amino acids long. CDR3 residues: CAWRGARSPLHF. CDR3 sequence (DNA): TGTGCCTGGAGGGGGGCGAGATCACCCCTCCACTTT. The whole variable domain, remainder taken from reference TRBV30 and TRBJ1-6, is SQTIHQWPATLVQPVGSPLSLECTVEGTSNPNLYWYRQAAGRGLQLLFYSVGIGQISSEVPQNLSASRPQDRQFILSSKKLLLSDSGFYLCAWRGARSPLHFGNGTRLTVT.

This clone has more than one count but fewer than ten. The chain employs TRBV19 and TRBJ2-1; tentatively, D is TRBD1 (6 bases). The V and J ends lost 9 bases and 5 bases respectively, with 14 bases between them. Germline loops: CDR1 LNHDA, CDR2 SQIVND (reference sequence). The CDR3 totals 13 residues. The CDR3 sequence is CASGQQRDNEQFF. Written as DNA, the CDR3 is TGTGCCAGCGGACAGCAAAGGGACAATGAGCAGTTCTTC.

CDR3 DNA: TGCGCCAGCAGCTTGCCGAAGACAGGGGGCTACGAGCAGTACTTC. Translating gives CASSLPKTGGYEQYF. The chain uses TRBV5-1 and TRBJ2-7; 9 bases are shared with TRBD1. Germline loops: CDR1 SGHRS, CDR2 YFSETQ. The CDR3 has 15 amino acids. V dropped 1 base and J dropped 3; count of bases not matched to a gene: 5.